Included here is one T cell receptor beta chain sequence, with context. Antigen unknown. The method was immunoSEQ multiplex PCR; TCRdb's version includes in-frame clones alone and lacks a portion of them. The sample lists about 87,000 clones, 85% to 90% occurring once. The source of the sample is a study of siplizumab effects on memory and regulatory T cells. Broader study findings: Alloreactive sequences tracing back to unstimulated CD4+ memory cells fell significantly with siplizumab. Solely a minor proportion of alloreactive clones could be assigned to unstimulated subsets. Left unconfirmed was the suppressive function of proliferating Tregs from siplizumab cultures.

Material: CD4+ T cells sorted from blood. The source of this sequence is a human donor in good health.

CDR3 residues: CASSVGSSYNEQFF. In DNA, the CDR3 is TGTGCCAGCAGCGTAGGGAGCTCCTACAATGAGCAGTTCTTC. The gene calls are TRBV9 and TRBJ2-1; unclear D gene. This CDR3 has 14 residues. The germline V gene encodes CDR1 SGDLS and CDR2 YYNGEE. V lost 0 bases, J lost 0 bases, and 4 bases lay in between.